These 20 T cell receptor beta chains share one sample of origin, sequenced in a study of blood T cell repertoires in COVID-19. The repertoire was sequenced with immunoSEQ multiplex PCR; TCRdb's copy has only in-frame clones and lacks some. This repertoire shows approximately 120,000 clones, roughly 92% found once; its top ten account for around 1.9%. Sequences were obtained from peripheral blood. All receptors derive from a middle-aged man with COVID-19, enrolled during active disease.

V is TRBV7-9 and J is TRBJ2-5; 8 bases are a match to TRBD2. V gave up 6 bases and J gave up 3 bases; unmatched junction bases: 9. Germline V gene data show CDR1 as SEHNR and CDR2 as FQNEAQ (reference sequence). The CDR3 sequence is 15 residues long. The CDR3 reads CASRPRLATKETQYF. The CDR3 coding sequence is TGTGCCAGCAGGCCCAGACTAGCGACCAAAGAGACCCAGTACTTC. Combining the CDR3 with reference TRBV7-9 and TRBJ2-5 gives the whole variable domain DTGVSQNPRHKITKRGQNVTFRCDPISEHNRLYWYRQTLGQGPEFLTYFQNEAQLEKSRLLSDRFSAERPKGSFSTLEIQRTEQGDSAMYLCASRPRLATKETQYFGPGTRLLVL.

J is TRBJ1-2 and V is TRBV5-6, with 8 bases identical to TRBD1. Germline assignment: CDR1 SGHDT and CDR2 YYEEEE. V shed 6 bases and J 1 base; nucleotides not matched to a gene: 8. CDR3 length: 15 residues. The CDR3 loop is CASTQPTGGNYGYTF. The CDR3, as DNA: TGTGCCAGCACTCAGCCTACAGGGGGTAACTATGGCTACACCTTC.

The rearrangement uses TRBV28 and TRBJ1-5; the D gene is possibly TRBD1 (5 bases). V lost 7 bases, J lost 0 bases, and 16 bases lay in between. CDR3 length equals 16 residues. The germline gives CDR1 MDHEN, CDR2 SYDVKM. The CDR3 DNA is TGTGCCAGCATAAGCGGGGCAAGACGTAGCAATCAGCCCCAGCATTTT. Protein: CASISGARRSNQPQHF. The whole variable domain, remainder taken from reference TRBV28 and TRBJ1-5, is DVKVTQSSRYLVKRTGEKVFLECVQDMDHENMFWYRQDPGLGLRLIYFSYDVKMKEKGDIPEGYSVSREKKERFSLILESASTNQTSMYLCASISGARRSNQPQHFGDGTRLSIL.

V usage is TRBV11-3 and J usage is TRBJ2-1; TRBD2 aligns across 10 bases. Trimming at V came to 4 bases and at J to 9 bases, leaving 6 bases not matched to a gene. The CDR3 is made up of 14 amino acids. CDR1 SGHNT and CDR2 YENEEA come from the germline V gene. CDR3 sequence reads: CASSSGASGSEQFF. The CDR3 coding sequence is TGTGCCAGCAGCTCGGGGGCTAGCGGGAGTGAGCAGTTCTTC.

The V gene is TRBV30, the J gene TRBJ1-5; D gene ambiguous. This CDR3 contains 13 residues. From germline, CDR1 is GTSNPN and CDR2 SVGIG (reference sequence). Trimming removed 0 bases from V and 3 bases from J, with 6 bases in between. This CDR3 reads CAWSVQYNQPQHF. CDR3 DNA sequence: TGTGCCTGGAGTGTACAGTACAATCAGCCCCAGCATTTT.

The rearrangement joins TRBV18 to TRBJ2-1, with 12 bases that match TRBD2. Germline loops: CDR1 KGHSH, CDR2 LQKENI. After removal of 4 bases from V and 9 bases from J, the junction contained 10 bases not matched to a gene. The CDR3 length is 16 residues. Written as DNA, the CDR3 is TGTGCCAGCTCACGGACTAGCGGGGAAGTTGGTAGTGAGCAGTTCTTC. Translating it yields CASSRTSGEVGSEQFF.

This clone was picked up one time. The chain recombines TRBV7-3 with TRBJ2-3, with D possibly TRBD1 on 6 matching bases. Trimming shortened V by 2 bases and J by 4 bases, and 16 bases separated the two germline ends. The CDR3 loop spans 16 amino acids. In germline, CDR1 is SGHTA, CDR2 FQGTGA. The CDR3 reads CASSLLGAGTSDTQYF. The CDR3 bases are TGTGCCAGCAGCTTACTTGGGGCAGGGACATCAGATACGCAGTATTTT.

The chain employs TRBV19 and TRBJ1-1, with no clear D. Germline V gene lookup returns CDR1 LNHDA and CDR2 SQIVND (reference sequence). V shed 6 bases and J shed 0 bases, with 11 bases lying between them. This CDR3 has 14 residues. CDR3 amino acids: CASSLGPMNTEAFF. The DNA of the CDR3 is TGTGCCAGTAGCCTAGGTCCCATGAACACTGAAGCTTTCTTT. The full variable domain, completed using reference TRBV19 and TRBJ1-1, is DGGITQSPKYLFRKEGQNVTLSCEQNLNHDAMYWYRQDPGQGLRLIYYSQIVNDFQKGDIAEGYSVSREKKESFPLTVTSAQKNPTAFYLCASSLGPMNTEAFFGQGTRLTVV.

This chain joins TRBV6-5 and TRBJ2-7, with D perhaps matching TRBD1 (6 bases). This CDR3 has 14 residues. CDR1 is MNHEY and CDR2 is SVGAGI in the germline V gene. V lost 7 bases and J 2 bases, leaving 15 bases between the germline ends. CDR3 bases: TGTGCCAGCACCTATCAGGACAGTACCTACGAGCAGTACGTC. Residues: CASTYQDSTYEQYV.

The chain uses TRBV28 and TRBJ1-4; no reliable D call. There are 14 residues in the CDR3. Trimming took 7 bases from V and 0 from J, leaving 9 bases between them. The germline CDR1 and CDR2 sequences are MDHEN and SYDVKM. CDR3 sequence reads: CASTPDATNEKLFF. DNA for the CDR3: TGTGCCAGCACCCCAGATGCAACTAATGAAAAACTGTTTTTT. Variable domain in full (rest from reference TRBV28 and TRBJ1-4): DVKVTQSSRYLVKRTGEKVFLECVQDMDHENMFWYRQDPGLGLRLIYFSYDVKMKEKGDIPEGYSVSREKKERFSLILESASTNQTSMYLCASTPDATNEKLFFGSGTQLSVL.

The chain joins TRBV5-1 to TRBJ1-4; 12 nucleotides line up with TRBD1. CDR3 size: 17 residues. The V and J ends lost 7 bases and 2 bases, in that order; junction bases with no gene match: 9. The germline CDR1 and CDR2 sequences are SGHRS and YFSETQ. In DNA, the CDR3 is TGCGCCAGCGCGCCGGGACAGGGGGCTGAGACTAATGAAAAACTGTTTTTT. Translation: CASAPGQGAETNEKLFF.

The chain combines TRBV6-5 with TRBJ2-2; D is undetermined. Per the germline V gene, CDR1 is MNHEY and CDR2 is SVGAGI. Trimming left V 6 bases short and J 8 bases short, with 13 bases between. The CDR3 totals 13 residues. The CDR3 region is CASSVQSLGELFF. The CDR3 DNA reads TGTGCCAGCAGCGTACAGTCACTTGGGGAGCTGTTTTTT.

The chain couples TRBV4-1 to TRBJ2-5; 7 bases align to TRBD2. V lost 2 bases, J lost 2 bases, and 8 bases stayed unmatched. CDR1 MGHRA and CDR2 YSYEKL come from the germline V gene. This CDR3 has 16 residues. Here the CDR3 DNA reads TGCGCCAGCAGCCAACAGCGGGGCTTGGGTCAAGAGACCCAGTACTTC. It encodes CASSQQRGLGQETQYF.

The rearrangement links TRBV24-1 to TRBJ2-1; TRBD2 matches at 13 bases. Germline assignment: CDR1 KGHDR and CDR2 SFDVKD. CDR3 length: 19 residues. J was trimmed by 1 base and V by 8 bases; bases with no gene match: 13. The CDR3 here is CATKILGLAGPESYNEQFF. CDR3 sequence (DNA): TGTGCCACCAAAATCCTGGGACTAGCGGGACCCGAGTCCTACAATGAGCAGTTCTTC.

This chain joins TRBV10-3 and TRBJ2-6; D call uncertain. The germline V gene encodes CDR1 ENHRY and CDR2 SYGVKD. CDR3 size: 15 residues. V lost 5 bases to trimming and J lost 2 bases, with 10 bases between them. The CDR3 sequence is CAISIDTPGANVLTF. The CDR3 DNA is TGTGCCATCAGTATAGACACCCCTGGGGCCAACGTCCTGACTTTC.

The chain couples TRBV15 to TRBJ2-1, with a possible D match to TRBD2 (5 bases). V lost 3 bases and J lost 0, with 18 bases in between. Germline V gene lookup returns CDR1 LNHNV and CDR2 YYDKDF (reference sequence). The CDR3 contains 18 residues. In nucleotides, the CDR3 is TGTGCCACCAGCAGCGGAGGTGTCTATGGTAGCTCCTACAATGAGCAGTTCTTC. This gives the protein CATSSGGVYGSSYNEQFF.

The J gene is TRBJ2-1, the V gene TRBV3-1 (or the pseudogene TRBV3-2); 9 bases match TRBD2. The J segment lost 6 bases and the V segment lost 2 bases, leaving 5 bases of the junction unmatched. The CDR3 length is 15 residues. Germline loops: CDR1 LGHDT, CDR2 YNNKEL (reference sequence). In DNA form, the CDR3 reads TGTGCCAGCAGCCAAAATCCGACTAGCGGCAATGAGCAGTTCTTC. Amino acid sequence: CASSQNPTSGNEQFF.

The chain combines TRBV7-8 with TRBJ2-2; possible D gene TRBD1, 6 bases. Trimming left V 1 base short and J 5 bases short, with 8 bases between. CDR1 is SGHVS, CDR2 FQNEAQ, per germline. The CDR3 consists of 14 residues. The CDR3 coding sequence is TGTGCCAGCAGCTTAGGGGGGCAAACCGGGGAGCTGTTTTTT. Translation gives CASSLGGQTGELFF.

The rearrangement joins TRBV7-9 to TRBJ2-3; 12 positions match TRBD2. Per the germline V gene, CDR1 is SEHNR and CDR2 is FQNEAQ (reference sequence). CDR3 length: 18 residues. V gave up 5 bases and J gave up 5 bases; unmatched junction bases: 14. CDR3 amino acids: CASSPRRLAGVLLDTQYF. The DNA for the CDR3 is TGTGCCAGCAGCCCCCGCCGACTAGCGGGAGTGTTGCTAGATACGCAGTATTTT.

This clone occurred once. The rearrangement links TRBV5-1 to TRBJ2-5; D is unclear. The V gene lost 4 bases and the J gene lost 9 bases, with 10 bases spanning the gap. The CDR3 is 11 amino acids. Germline CDR1 SGHRS, CDR2 YFSETQ. DNA for the CDR3: TGCGCCAGCAGCGAACGCACTTCCCAGTACTTC. Translating it yields CASSERTSQYF.